This TCR beta chain emerged from a study of T cells in Graves' hyperthyroidism and ophthalmopathy. J lost 4 bases, V lost 6 bases, and 9 bases had no gene match. Germline V gene lookup returns CDR1 MNHEY and CDR2 SVGEGT. There are 15 residues in the CDR3. RNA transcripts gave rise to amplified TCR beta CDR3 regions. TCR CDR3 regions were first amplified by RT-PCR with HTBI primers. TCRdb itself ran the multiplex PCR reads through MiXCR, one entry per CDR3 protein. The sample carries about 500,000 distinct CDR3 sequences, 15% to 20% recorded once. Exclusion of patients followed from uncontrolled infection, other autoimmune disease, pregnancy or lactation.

Sequencing input: blood. This sequence was found in a woman aged 25 to 39 with Graves' ophthalmopathy. This rearrangement joins TRBV6-2 or TRBV6-3 to TRBJ1-5; 7 bases are shared with TRBD1. CDR3 in amino acids: CASSSTGMRNQPQHF. In DNA, the CDR3 is TGTGCCAGCAGCTCGACAGGGATGAGGAATCAGCCCCAGCATTTT.